The 32 T cell receptor beta chains below all came from one sample that was sequenced in a study of technical replicates of blood from several donors. Data came from immunoSEQ multiplex PCR; TCRdb stores just in-frame clones and leaves some out. This table has tens of thousands of clones, 98% appearing once. The specimen sequenced was T cells isolated from PBMCs. These receptors all stem from a human donor in good health.

The genes are TRBV19 and TRBJ2-7, with TRBD2 as a possible D gene (5 bases). Germline-derived CDR1 and CDR2 are LNHDA and SQIVND (reference sequence). Deletions cut 2 bases from V and 1 base from J, with 6 bases between. The CDR3 contains 13 residues. The CDR3 nucleotides are TGTGCCAGTAGTATACGGGAATCCTACGAGCAGTACTTC. This codes for CASSIRESYEQYF.

The count of this clone is one. V is TRBV19 and J is TRBJ1-6; 7 bases are shared with TRBD1. Germline assignment: CDR1 LNHDA and CDR2 SQIVND (reference sequence). The CDR3 extends over 16 amino acids. After removal of 1 base from V and 10 bases from J, the junction contained 10 bases not matched to a gene. CDR3 DNA: TGTGCCAGTAGTATAGGACAGGGACTTCTACTATCACCCCTCCACTTT. Protein: CASSIGQGLLLSPLHF.

The gene calls are TRBV9 and TRBJ2-7, with D uncertain. Germline loops: CDR1 SGDLS, CDR2 YYNGEE. The CDR3 consists of 11 residues. V was pared by 2 bases and J by 3 bases, with 3 bases between. CDR3 region: CASSVSYEQYF. The DNA of the CDR3 is TGTGCCAGCAGCGTTAGCTACGAGCAGTACTTC.

The gene calls are TRBV5-1 and TRBJ2-6, with D perhaps TRBD1 (6 bases). This CDR3 is built from 13 residues. V was clipped by 4 bases and J by 7 bases, with 9 bases between them. Germline values: CDR1 SGHRS, CDR2 YFSETQ. CDR3 protein: CASSVGTANVLTF. The CDR3 DNA reads as TGCGCCAGCAGCGTCGGGACAGCCAACGTCCTGACTTTC.

The chain links TRBV5-4 to TRBJ1-4; 11 bases align to TRBD1. This CDR3 contains 17 residues. CDR1 SGHNT and CDR2 YYREEE come from the germline V gene (reference sequence). The trim removed 4 bases at V and 3 bases at J, leaving 8 bases unmatched. CDR3 amino acids: CASSPGTGGAPNEKLFF. The CDR3 coding sequence is TGTGCCAGCAGCCCCGGGACAGGGGGGGCACCTAATGAAAAACTGTTTTTT.

The CDR3, as DNA: TGTGCCAGCAGTTACGCCCGACAGGGGTTCGCTGAAGCTTTCTTT. As protein: CASSYARQGFAEAFF. The chain carries TRBV6-6 and TRBJ1-1, with 8 bases fitting TRBD1. This CDR3 has 15 residues. Germline V gives CDR1 MNHNY, CDR2 SVGAGI (reference sequence). Trimming cost V 2 bases and J 6 bases; bases outside gene matches: 8.

This chain links TRBV4-1 with TRBJ2-1; 14 bases agree with TRBD2. Unmatched junction bases numbered 7, after V lost 4 bases and J lost 5 bases. The germline V gene has CDR1 MGHRA and CDR2 YSYEKL. The CDR3 consists of 17 residues. The CDR3 protein is CASSLRRLAGGDNEQFF. The DNA of the CDR3 is TGCGCCAGCAGCCTAAGACGACTAGCGGGGGGGGACAATGAGCAGTTCTTC.

V and J are TRBV30 and TRBJ1-5; tentatively, D is TRBD1 (5 bases). With 1 base removed from V and 6 bases from J, the gap between germline ends came to 10 bases. Germline loops: CDR1 GTSNPN, CDR2 SVGIG (reference sequence). The CDR3 extends over 13 amino acids. CDR3 protein: CAWSERGSQPQHF. CDR3 bases: TGTGCCTGGAGTGAAAGGGGAAGTCAGCCCCAGCATTTT. The variable domain in full, completed from reference TRBV30 and TRBJ1-5, reads SQTIHQWPATLVQPVGSPLSLECTVEGTSNPNLYWYRQAAGRGLQLLFYSVGIGQISSEVPQNLSASRPQDRQFILSSKKLLLSDSGFYLCAWSERGSQPQHFGDGTRLSIL.

The chain carries TRBV7-8 and TRBJ2-3, with 11 positions matching TRBD2. This CDR3 is 19 amino acids long. CDR1 and CDR2 from the germline V gene are SGHVS and FQNEAQ. The ends lost 6 bases at V and 2 bases at J; junction bases unmatched: 16. The CDR3 sequence is CASRATPLAGVPTTDTQYF. The CDR3 bases are TGTGCCAGCAGGGCAACTCCACTAGCGGGGGTCCCCACCACAGATACGCAGTATTTT.

The chain couples TRBV7-9 to TRBJ1-4, with D perhaps matching TRBD1 (6 bases). The CDR3 sequence is 16 residues long. Germline-derived CDR1 and CDR2 are SEHNR and FQNEAQ (reference sequence). The V gene lost 4 bases and the J gene lost 5 bases, with 17 bases spanning the gap. The CDR3 here is CASSSRGGRTNEKLFF. As DNA, the CDR3 is TGTGCCAGCAGCTCACGGGGGGGGCGGACCAATGAAAAACTGTTTTTT.

The rearrangement uses TRBV5-5 and TRBJ2-7, with D perhaps TRBD1 (6 bases). Germline CDR1 is SGHKS and CDR2 is YYEKEE (reference sequence). The germline V and J ends were trimmed by 0 bases and 0 bases, with 7 bases remaining between them. This CDR3 has 14 amino acids. CDR3 in amino acids: CASSLGGGSYEQYF. In DNA form, the CDR3 reads TGTGCCAGCAGCTTGGGAGGGGGCTCCTACGAGCAGTACTTC.

V usage is TRBV29-1 and J usage is TRBJ2-7; the match to TRBD2 covers 10 bases. CDR1 is SQVTM and CDR2 is ANQGSEA in the germline V gene. This CDR3 has 15 residues. V lost 6 bases, J lost 1 base, and 9 bases stayed unmatched. The CDR3 bases are TGCAGCGTCCCCTTCAGCGGGGGGGATTCCTACGAGCAGTACTTC. Translating it yields CSVPFSGGDSYEQYF.

Turning to this clone: The conserved closing phenylalanine or tryptophan is absent in this CDR3, likely reflecting a read error. Because the CDR3's place on the DNA is in doubt, the DNA is left out and the CDR3 is given as listed by TCRdb. The chain couples TRBV5-8 to TRBJ1-4. Ends included, the CDR3 has 10 residues. Germline lookup yields CDR1 SGHTS and CDR2 YDEGEE. The CDR3 spells CASSLGLKSY.

This chain connects TRBV7-9 to TRBJ2-2; possible D gene TRBD1, 6 bases. Trimming removed 5 bases from V and 0 bases from J, with 13 bases in between. The CDR3 is 16 amino acids. CDR1 is SEHNR and CDR2 is FQNEAQ in the germline V gene (reference sequence). CDR3 nucleotide sequence: TGTGCCAGCAGCCCGGACAGCGACGCGAACACCGGGGAGCTGTTTTTT. It yields the protein CASSPDSDANTGELFF.

The genes are TRBV9 and TRBJ2-3, with 11 nucleotides matching TRBD2. The CDR3 has 18 residues. Trimming at V came to 0 bases and at J to 2 bases, leaving 8 bases not matched to a gene. Germline V gene lookup returns CDR1 SGDLS and CDR2 YYNGEE. CDR3 coding DNA: TGTGCCAGCAGCGTAGTGCCTAGCGGGGGGCCATTCACAGATACGCAGTATTTT. This gives the protein CASSVVPSGGPFTDTQYF.

J is TRBJ1-1 and V is TRBV28, with TRBD1 as a possible D gene (5 bases). There are 11 residues in the CDR3. Trimming removed 2 bases from V and 10 bases from J, with 8 bases in between. From germline, CDR1 is MDHEN and CDR2 SYDVKM. CDR3 loop: CASSLGRAAFF. The CDR3 DNA is TGTGCCAGCAGTTTAGGCAGGGCAGCTTTCTTT.

The genes are TRBV5-1 and TRBJ2-5; 7 bases agree with TRBD1. The V gene end was trimmed by 7 bases and the J gene end by 5 bases; junction bases not matched to a gene: 14. Per germline, CDR1 SGHRS and CDR2 YFSETQ. The CDR3 contains 15 residues. The CDR3 protein is CASHLLGGPQETQYF. The CDR3 DNA is TGCGCCAGCCACCTTTTAGGGGGCCCCCAGGAGACCCAGTACTTC.

V and J are TRBV4-1 and TRBJ2-7; 11 positions match TRBD1. This CDR3 region has 17 residues. CDR1 and CDR2 (germline): MGHRA, YSYEKL. The V gene end was trimmed by 0 bases and the J gene end by 0 bases; junction bases not matched to a gene: 4. CDR3 nucleotide sequence: TGCGCCAGCAGCCAAGAGTCCGGGACAGGGGGCTCCTACGAGCAGTACTTC. Encoded protein: CASSQESGTGGSYEQYF.

This chain joins TRBV28 and TRBJ2-4, with D possibly TRBD2 on 5 matching bases. CDR3 length: 16 amino acids. V lost 6 bases and J 0 bases, leaving 15 bases between the germline ends. Looked up from germline, CDR1 is MDHEN and CDR2 is SYDVKM. CDR3 in amino acids: CASRPGLALAKNIQYF. CDR3 nucleotides: TGTGCCAGCAGACCTGGTTTAGCGCTAGCCAAAAACATTCAGTACTTC.

This chain uses TRBV2 with TRBJ1-2; 12 bases line up with TRBD1. This CDR3 has 12 amino acids. J was trimmed by 8 bases and V by 11 bases; bases with no gene match: 6. Germline-derived CDR1 and CDR2 are SNHLY and FYNNEI. The CDR3 loop reads CAGTGGAQGYTF. Here the CDR3 DNA reads TGTGCCGGGACAGGGGGCGCACAGGGCTACACCTTC.

The V gene is TRBV7-2, the J gene TRBJ2-2, with 12 bases lining up with TRBD2. The V gene end was trimmed by 5 bases and the J gene end by 0 bases; junction bases not matched to a gene: 10. Germline assignment: CDR1 SGHTA and CDR2 FQGNSA. This CDR3 region has 19 residues. CDR3 DNA sequence: TGTGCCAGCAGCCGAACGCGTCCTAGCGGGGGGGCGAACACCGGGGAGCTGTTTTTT. Protein product: CASSRTRPSGGANTGELFF.

The V gene is TRBV28, the J gene TRBJ2-5; 9 nucleotides agree with TRBD2. The V gene's germline CDR1 is MDHEN and CDR2 SYDVKM. V trimming: 2 bases; J trimming: 5 bases; junction bases outside the gene matches: 3. The CDR3 loop spans 14 amino acids. The CDR3 nucleotides are TGTGCCAGCAGTTTACGCGGGGGGGCGGAGACCCAGTACTTC. It is translated as CASSLRGGAETQYF.

This chain joins TRBV11-2 and TRBJ1-6, with 7 bases lining up with TRBD1. The CDR3 has 14 residues. Germline V gene lookup returns CDR1 SGHAT and CDR2 FQNNGV. V dropped 4 bases and J dropped 10; count of bases not matched to a gene: 7. The CDR3 DNA follows: TGTGCCAGCAGCTCGACAGGGAGGCTCTCACCCCTCCACTTT. This gives the protein CASSSTGRLSPLHF.

CDR3 region: CASRDRSYEQYF. The DNA of the CDR3 is TGTGCCAGCCGGGACAGATCCTACGAGCAGTACTTC. The rearrangement uses TRBV2 and TRBJ2-7; 7 nucleotides line up with TRBD1. Germline loops: CDR1 SNHLY, CDR2 FYNNEI. The junction had 2 bases not matched to a gene; V was cut back by 8 bases and J by 1 base. The CDR3 runs 12 residues.

This clone was seen just once. The chain has TRBV5-1 and TRBJ1-1, with D possibly TRBD1 on 5 matching bases. CDR1 SGHRS and CDR2 YFSETQ come from the germline V gene. CDR3 length equals 16 residues. Deletions cut 4 bases from V and 0 bases from J, with 16 bases between. CDR3 nucleotide sequence: TGCGCCAGCAGCATGGGACGTAGGGGCCTGAACACTGAAGCTTTCTTT. It codes for CASSMGRRGLNTEAFF.

V usage is TRBV5-1 and J usage is TRBJ2-3; D not certain. The CDR3 length is 14 residues. Trimming shortened V by 5 bases and J by 2 bases, and 12 bases separated the two germline ends. The germline gives CDR1 SGHRS, CDR2 YFSETQ. The CDR3 reads CASSEVLNTDTQYF. CDR3 bases: TGCGCCAGCAGTGAGGTTCTTAACACAGATACGCAGTATTTT.

CDR3 region: CASSQGNTEAFF. The CDR3 bases are TGCGCCAGCAGCCAGGGGAACACTGAAGCTTTCTTT. V and J are TRBV10-1 and TRBJ1-1, with D possibly being TRBD1 (5 bases). Trimming cost V 6 bases and J 1 base, with 6 bases left between them. The germline gives CDR1 WNHNN, CDR2 SYGVQD (reference sequence). The length of the CDR3 is 12 residues.

This chain uses TRBV2 with TRBJ2-7, with TRBD1 matching over 8 bases. Trimming at V came to 3 bases and at J to 6 bases, leaving 7 bases not matched to a gene. The CDR3 has 14 residues. Looked up from germline, CDR1 is SNHLY and CDR2 is FYNNEI. The DNA of the CDR3 is TGTGCCAGCAGTGAGGACAGGGTGTGGGGCGAGCAGTACTTC. The encoded protein is CASSEDRVWGEQYF.

The rearrangement uses TRBV7-6 and TRBJ2-5; 8 positions match TRBD1. The CDR3 runs to 16 residues. In germline, CDR1 is SGHVS, CDR2 FNYEAQ. Trimming cost V 5 bases and J 5 bases; bases outside gene matches: 13. The CDR3 DNA reads as TGTGCCAGCAGCCTGGTGGACAGGGTAATATGGGAGACCCAGTACTTC. As protein: CASSLVDRVIWETQYF.

The chain combines TRBV5-1 with TRBJ1-6; no clear D. The CDR3 is made up of 14 amino acids. CDR1 is SGHRS, CDR2 YFSETQ, per germline. V lost 0 bases and J lost 7, with 8 bases in between. CDR3 DNA sequence: TGCGCCAGCAGCTTGGAGGCGGAAAATTCACCCCTCCACTTT. This encodes CASSLEAENSPLHF.

This clone appeared a single time. J is TRBJ1-2 and V is TRBV10-3; TRBD1 matches at 10 bases. The V gene's germline CDR1 is ENHRY and CDR2 SYGVKD. This CDR3 spans 15 amino acids. V was clipped by 2 bases and J by 5 bases; unmatched bases: 5. This chain's CDR3 is CAISETTGGGYGYTF. The DNA of the CDR3 is TGTGCCATCAGTGAGACGACAGGGGGCGGTTATGGCTACACCTTC.

The J gene is TRBJ2-1, the V gene TRBV7-8; 9 bases are shared with TRBD2. The junction had 9 bases not matched to a gene; V was cut back by 3 bases and J by 6 bases. The germline V gene has CDR1 SGHVS and CDR2 FQNEAQ. The CDR3 extends over 16 amino acids. Written as DNA, the CDR3 is TGTGCCAGCAGCTTCCGAGCTAGCGGGGCTTCCAATGAGCAGTTCTTC. This gives the protein CASSFRASGASNEQFF.